This entry features one T cell receptor (beta chain) sequence. Antigen: not known. Donors ranged from roughly 6 to 90 years old and were healthy Caucasians in Russia. Donors each provided 8 to 10 milliliters of peripheral blood. PCR was performed a second time for about 7 to 11 cycles using a sample-barcoded 5' primer and a J-beta primer mix. The yield of each sample was at least 2.5 million CDR3-containing paired-end reads. MiXCR, applied by TCRdb to the 5' RACE reads, yields one record per CDR3 protein. This table has 1.5 million to 2 million distinct CDR3 sequences, around 36% appearing once. These data belong to a study of blood T cells in healthy people across ages. Study observations and caveats: Higher diversity and more naive CD4+ cells were features of long-lived donors, compared to aged donors.

The CDR3 covers 12 residues. From germline, CDR1 is DFQATT and CDR2 SNEGSKA (reference sequence). The V and J ends lost 5 bases and 5 bases, in that order; junction bases with no gene match: 4. This clonotype was sampled from a young woman in good health. Sequences were obtained from blood. This sequence joins TRBV20-1 and TRBJ2-7; 9 bases fit TRBD1. The CDR3 sequence: CSAGTGKHEQYF. CDR3 DNA: TGCAGTGCTGGGACAGGGAAGCACGAGCAGTACTTC.